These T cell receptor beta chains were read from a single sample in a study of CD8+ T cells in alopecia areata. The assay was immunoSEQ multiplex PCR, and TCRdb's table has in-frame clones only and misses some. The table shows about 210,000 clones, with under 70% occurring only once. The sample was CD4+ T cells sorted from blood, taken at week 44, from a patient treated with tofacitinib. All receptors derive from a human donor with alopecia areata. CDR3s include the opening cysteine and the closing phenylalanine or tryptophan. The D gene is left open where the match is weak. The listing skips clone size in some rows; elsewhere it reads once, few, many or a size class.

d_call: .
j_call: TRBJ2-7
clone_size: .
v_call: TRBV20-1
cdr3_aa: CSATRSYEQYF
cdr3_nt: TGCAGTGCCACACGGTCCTACGAGCAGTACTTC

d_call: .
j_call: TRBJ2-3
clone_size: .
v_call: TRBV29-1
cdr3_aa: CSVFEGTDTQYF
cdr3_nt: TGCAGCGTTTTTGAGGGCACAGATACGCAGTATTTT

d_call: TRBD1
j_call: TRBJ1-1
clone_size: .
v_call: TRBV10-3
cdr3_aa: CAIRPGQGIERKGEAFF
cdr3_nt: TGTGCCATCAGACCGGGACAGGGGATAGAGAGGAAAGGTGAAGCTTTCTTT

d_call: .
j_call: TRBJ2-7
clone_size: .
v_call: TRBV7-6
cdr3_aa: CASSSSAPGYEQYF
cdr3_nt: TGTGCCAGCAGCTCGTCGGCACCCGGCTACGAGCAGTACTTC

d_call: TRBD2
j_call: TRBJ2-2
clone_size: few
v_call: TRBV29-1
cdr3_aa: CSVLPRGGPGELFF
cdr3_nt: TGCAGCGTGTTACCCCGGGGGGGCCCCGGGGAGCTGTTTTTT

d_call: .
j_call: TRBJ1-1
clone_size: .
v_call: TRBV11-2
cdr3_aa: CASSFQTGVGTEAFF
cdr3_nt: TGTGCCAGCAGCTTCCAGACAGGAGTCGGGACTGAAGCTTTCTTT

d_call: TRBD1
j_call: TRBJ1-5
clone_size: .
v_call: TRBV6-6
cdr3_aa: CASSIQTGGIQPQHF
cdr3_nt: TGTGCCAGCAGTATCCAGACAGGGGGCATTCAGCCCCAGCATTTT

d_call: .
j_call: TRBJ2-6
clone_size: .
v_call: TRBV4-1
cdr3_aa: CASSQPTGVSGANVLTF
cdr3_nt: TGCGCCAGCAGCCAACCGACTGGAGTCTCTGGGGCCAACGTCCTGACTTTC

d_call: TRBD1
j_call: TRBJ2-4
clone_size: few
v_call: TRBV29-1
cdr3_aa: CSVEAATGSKNIQYF
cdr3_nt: TGCAGCGTTGAAGCCGCGACAGGGAGTAAAAACATTCAGTACTTC

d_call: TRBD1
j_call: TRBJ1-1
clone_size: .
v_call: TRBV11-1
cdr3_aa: CASSLWTGGGTEAFF
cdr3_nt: TGTGCCAGCAGCCTCTGGACAGGGGGCGGGACTGAAGCTTTCTTT

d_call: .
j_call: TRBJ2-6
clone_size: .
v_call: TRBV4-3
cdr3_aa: CASSAFGANVLTF
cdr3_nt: TGCGCCAGCTCCGCCTTTGGGGCCAACGTCCTGACTTTC

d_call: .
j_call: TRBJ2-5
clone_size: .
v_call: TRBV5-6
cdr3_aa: CASSIKGTTQYF
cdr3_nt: TGTGCCAGCAGCATTAAAGGGACGACCCAGTACTTC

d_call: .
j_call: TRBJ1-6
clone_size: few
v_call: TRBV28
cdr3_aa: CASSLNAGYSPLHF
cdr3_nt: TGTGCCAGCAGTTTAAATGCGGGTTATTCACCCCTCCACTTT

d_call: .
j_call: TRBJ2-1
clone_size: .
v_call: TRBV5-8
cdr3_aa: CASSLASLGGEQFF
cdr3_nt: TGTGCCAGCAGCTTGGCCTCTTTAGGCGGTGAGCAGTTCTTC

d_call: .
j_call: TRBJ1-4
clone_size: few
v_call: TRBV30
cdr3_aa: CAWSAPRWVSEKLFF
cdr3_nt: TGTGCCTGGAGTGCACCTCGGTGGGTTAGTGAAAAACTGTTTTTT

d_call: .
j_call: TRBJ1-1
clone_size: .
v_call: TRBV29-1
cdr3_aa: CSVRDIEAFF
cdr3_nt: TGCAGCGTTCGTGATATTGAAGCTTTCTTT

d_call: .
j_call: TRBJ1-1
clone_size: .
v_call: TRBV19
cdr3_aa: CASIRGLKAFF
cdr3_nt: TGTGCCAGTATCCGCGGATTGAAAGCTTTCTTT

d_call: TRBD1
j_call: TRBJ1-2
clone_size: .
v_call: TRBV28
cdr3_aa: CASSPQGVSSYGYTF
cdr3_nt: TGTGCCAGCAGCCCACAGGGGGTGTCTTCTTATGGCTACACCTTC

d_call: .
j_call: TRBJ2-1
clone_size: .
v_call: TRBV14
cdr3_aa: CASSQDEFF
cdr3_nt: TGTGCCAGCAGCCAAGACGAGTTCTTC

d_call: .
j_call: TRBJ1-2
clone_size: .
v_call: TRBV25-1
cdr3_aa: CASSEGPGVRGNYGYTF
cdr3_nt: TGTGCCAGCAGTGAGGGCCCAGGAGTAAGGGGTAACTATGGCTACACCTTC

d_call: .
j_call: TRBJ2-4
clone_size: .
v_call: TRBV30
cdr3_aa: CAWSVRQTGDIQYF
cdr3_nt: TGTGCCTGGAGTGTACGGCAGACCGGGGACATTCAGTACTTC

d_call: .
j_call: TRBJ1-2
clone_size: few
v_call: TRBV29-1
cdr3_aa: CSVAGSWYGYTF
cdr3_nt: TGCAGCGTTGCGGGGAGTTGGTATGGCTACACCTTC

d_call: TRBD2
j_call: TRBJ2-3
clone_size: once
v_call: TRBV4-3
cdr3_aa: CASSQGLALGTDTQYF
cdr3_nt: TGCGCCAGCAGCCAAGGACTAGCATTAGGTACAGATACGCAGTATTTT

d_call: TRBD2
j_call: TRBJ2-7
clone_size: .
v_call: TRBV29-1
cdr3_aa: CSAAGLAIHEQYF
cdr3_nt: TGCAGCGCCGCGGGACTAGCTATCCACGAGCAGTACTTC

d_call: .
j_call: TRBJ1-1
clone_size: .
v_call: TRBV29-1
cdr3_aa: CSVIQRGSEAFF
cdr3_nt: TGCAGCGTTATACAGAGGGGATCTGAAGCTTTCTTT

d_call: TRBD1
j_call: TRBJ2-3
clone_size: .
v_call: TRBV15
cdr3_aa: CATGGQGTDTQYF
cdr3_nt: TGTGCCACCGGCGGACAGGGCACAGATACGCAGTATTTT

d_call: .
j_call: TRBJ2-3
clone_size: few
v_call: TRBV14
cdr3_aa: CASSLGRTTDTQYF
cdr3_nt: TGTGCCAGCAGCCTAGGCCGTACCACAGATACGCAGTATTTT

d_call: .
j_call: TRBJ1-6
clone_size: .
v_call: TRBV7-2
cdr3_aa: CASSSPAGSGNSPLHF
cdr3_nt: TGTGCCAGCAGCTCCCCCGCGGGGTCGGGTAATTCACCCCTCCACTTT

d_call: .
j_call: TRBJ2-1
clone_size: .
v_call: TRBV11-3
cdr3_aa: CASSGPSLSYNEQFF
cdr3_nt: TGTGCCAGCAGCGGACCGTCCCTCTCCTACAATGAGCAGTTCTTC

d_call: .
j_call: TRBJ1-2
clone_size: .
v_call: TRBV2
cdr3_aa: CASKADYGYTF
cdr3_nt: TGTGCCAGCAAAGCTGACTATGGCTACACCTTC

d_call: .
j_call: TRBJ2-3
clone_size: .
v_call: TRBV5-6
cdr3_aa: CASSWEQGTDTQYF
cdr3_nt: TGTGCCAGCAGTTGGGAACAGGGCACAGATACGCAGTATTTT

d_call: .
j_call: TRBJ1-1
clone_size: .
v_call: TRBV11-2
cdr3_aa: CASSSQVGTNTEAFF
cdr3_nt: TGTGCCAGCAGCTCCCAGGTGGGAACGAACACTGAAGCTTTCTTT

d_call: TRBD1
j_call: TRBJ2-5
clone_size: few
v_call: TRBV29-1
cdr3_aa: CSVETTGAIQETQYF
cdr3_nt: TGCAGCGTCGAGACTACAGGGGCTATCCAAGAGACCCAGTACTTC

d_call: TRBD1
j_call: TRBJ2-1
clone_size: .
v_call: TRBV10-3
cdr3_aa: CAISEASRDRGWQFF
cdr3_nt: TGTGCCATCAGTGAGGCGTCCCGGGACAGGGGGTGGCAGTTCTTC

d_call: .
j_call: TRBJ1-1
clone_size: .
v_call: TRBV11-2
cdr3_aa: CASSPIPGNTEAFF
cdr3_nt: TGTGCCAGCAGCCCGATCCCAGGGAACACTGAAGCTTTCTTT

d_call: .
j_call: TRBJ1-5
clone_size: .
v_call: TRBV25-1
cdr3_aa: CASSVDNQPQHF
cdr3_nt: TGTGCCAGCAGTGTCGACAATCAGCCCCAGCATTTT

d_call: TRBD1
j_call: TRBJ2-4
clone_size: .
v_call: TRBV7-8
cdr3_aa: CASSLTGTGKAKNIQYF
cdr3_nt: TGTGCCAGCAGCCTAACCGGGACAGGGAAAGCCAAAAACATTCAGTACTTC